A single sample is the source of the 28 T cell receptor beta chains below, sequenced in a study of blood T cells in healthy people across ages. Together with a sample-barcoded 5' primer, a J-beta primer mix was included in a second PCR lasting about 7 to 12 cycles. MiXCR was run by TCRdb on the 5' RACE reads, yielding one entry per CDR3 protein. Among hundreds of thousands of distinct CDR3 sequences, 44% were seen once, and the ten largest hold under 20%. The source material was blood. All receptors come from a man aged 60 to 75 in good health.

V usage is TRBV20-1 and J usage is TRBJ2-2; D may match TRBD1 or TRBD2 (5 bases each). Germline values: CDR1 DFQATT, CDR2 SNEGSKA (reference sequence). Trimming left V 1 base short and J 0 bases short, with 15 bases between. The CDR3 is 17 residues long. DNA for the CDR3: TGCAGTGCTAGAGGAAGTGGGACGGCCTCGAACACCGGGGAGCTGTTTTTT. Protein: CSARGSGTASNTGELFF.

CDR3 nucleotide sequence: TGTGCCAGCAGCTTAGTTGCGGCCTATGGCTACACCTTC. It translates to CASSLVAAYGYTF. V and J are TRBV7-2 and TRBJ1-2; D is undetermined. Germline values: CDR1 SGHTA, CDR2 FQGNSA. The length of the CDR3 is 13 residues. Trimming cost V 1 base and J 4 bases, with 7 bases left between them.

As regards this clonotype: Mismatch with germline at one junction end may stem from a read error. DNA for the CDR3: TGCGCCAACAGCTTGACAGATCCCGGGGAGCTGTTTTTT. Encoded protein: CANSLTDPGELFF. The chain recombines TRBV5-1 with TRBJ2-2; tentative D call: TRBD1 (5 bases). CDR3 length: 13 amino acids. The germline V gene has CDR1 SGHRS and CDR2 YFSETQ.

As for this clonotype: Germline is not matched at one junction end, which may reflect a read error. The chain couples TRBV4-3 to TRBJ2-1; D ambiguous. The CDR3 length is 14 residues. CDR1 is LGHNA and CDR2 is YSLEER in the germline V gene. The CDR3 sequence: CASSQDPDRNEQVF. The CDR3 DNA reads as TGCGCCAGCAGCCAAGATCCCGACCGGAATGAGCAGGTCTTC.

This chain connects TRBV6-2 or TRBV6-3 to TRBJ2-7; D possibly matches TRBD1 or TRBD2 (6 bases each). The length of the CDR3 is 14 residues. Trimming stripped 5 bases from V and 2 bases from J, with 13 bases between. Germline V gene lookup returns CDR1 MNHEY and CDR2 SVGEGT. CDR3 coding DNA: TGTGCCAGCAGTGGGGGGCGCAGAACCTACGAGCAGTACTTC. Residues: CASSGGRRTYEQYF.

This clonotype has more than one count but fewer than ten. The V gene is TRBV5-1, the J gene TRBJ2-5, with 11 bases identical to TRBD2. V shed 2 bases and J 3 bases; nucleotides not matched to a gene: 9. The V gene's germline CDR1 is SGHRS and CDR2 YFSETQ. There are 17 residues in the CDR3. The DNA of the CDR3 is TGCGCCAGCAGCTTCCGTCCCGCTAGCGGGGGGAAAGAGACCCAGTACTTC. Translation: CASSFRPASGGKETQYF.

Of note for this clonotype: Germline is not matched at one junction end, which may reflect a read error. This sequence joins TRBV3-1 and TRBJ1-1; a possible D gene is TRBD1 (5 bases). This CDR3 has 14 residues. The germline gives CDR1 LGHDT, CDR2 YNNKEL (reference sequence). CDR3 sequence (DNA): TGTGCCAGCGGCCAAAGGGACGTGAACACTGAAGCTTTCTTT. Protein sequence: CASGQRDVNTEAFF.

This clonotype was counted only a few times. V gene TRBV12-3 or TRBV12-4 combines with J gene TRBJ2-7; a possible D gene is TRBD1 (6 bases). CDR3 length: 15 amino acids. Trimming removed 3 bases from V and 5 bases from J, with 17 bases in between. The chain's CDR3 is CASSFYGGESDEQYF. CDR3 DNA: TGTGCCAGCAGTTTTTATGGGGGCGAGTCGGACGAGCAGTACTTC.

The V call is TRBV2, the J call TRBJ2-6, with D uncertain. V was clipped by 3 bases and J by 4 bases, with 7 bases between them. Germline V gives CDR1 SNHLY, CDR2 FYNNEI. The CDR3 covers 14 residues. The CDR3 region is CASSDQYGANVLTF. The CDR3 DNA reads as TGTGCCAGCAGTGATCAGTACGGGGCCAACGTCCTGACTTTC.

The DNA for the CDR3 is TGTGCCAGCAGCCCGGGGACAGGGTTAAGCGGCTACACCTTC. Translated, it gives CASSPGTGLSGYTF. The chain recombines TRBV7-9 with TRBJ1-2; 9 positions agree with TRBD1. Germline CDR1 and CDR2: SEHNR and FQNEAQ (reference sequence). Unmatched junction bases numbered 9, after V lost 5 bases and J lost 8 bases. The CDR3 runs to 14 residues.

For this clonotype: The junction shows a germline mismatch at one end, possibly a read error. The genes are TRBV7-2 and TRBJ2-5, with TRBD1 identical over 9 bases. The CDR3 extends over 13 amino acids. Germline CDR1 SGHTA, CDR2 FQGNSA. DNA of the CDR3: TGTGCCAGCAGCAAGGACAGGGGAGAGACCCGGTACTTC. Translating it yields CASSKDRGETRYF.

The CDR3 here is CASSELSGLAGGATDTQYF. The CDR3 DNA is TGTGCCAGCAGTGAACTCTCGGGACTAGCGGGGGGCGCCACAGATACGCAGTATTTT. The chain couples TRBV6-1 to TRBJ2-3; TRBD2 aligns across 15 bases. Germline trimming cut 2 bases from V and 2 bases from J; bases unmatched to any gene: 8. The CDR3 consists of 19 residues. Looked up from germline, CDR1 is MNHNS and CDR2 is SASEGT.

The chain has TRBV10-3 and TRBJ1-6, with 12 bases matching TRBD1. J was trimmed by 6 bases and V by 6 bases; bases with no gene match: 12. Germline values: CDR1 ENHRY, CDR2 SYGVKD. This CDR3 is 18 amino acids long. The CDR3 DNA follows: TGTGCCATCAGGCCCGGGACAGGGGGCGAATCTTCTAATTCACCCCTCCACTTT. Its protein product is CAIRPGTGGESSNSPLHF.

The DNA for the CDR3 is TGTGCCAGCAGTGAACTTGTGTTTGGTAGATCGGTATGGGGGACCCAGTACTTC. Translated: CASSELVFGRSVWGTQYF. The chain employs TRBV2 and TRBJ2-5, with unresolved D. V dropped 2 bases and J dropped 7 bases, with 26 bases sitting between them. Germline V gene data show CDR1 as SNHLY and CDR2 as FYNNEI. The CDR3 runs to 18 residues.

This clonotype was seen only a few times. The chain is built from TRBV20-1 and TRBJ2-5; 9 positions agree with TRBD1. Germline trimming cut 3 bases from V and 0 bases from J; bases unmatched to any gene: 2. This CDR3 spans 14 amino acids. Germline-derived CDR1 and CDR2 are DFQATT and SNEGSKA (reference sequence). CDR3 loop: CSARRTGDQETQYF. CDR3 bases: TGCAGTGCTAGGCGGACAGGGGACCAAGAGACCCAGTACTTC.

Note on this clonotype: A read error may account for a junction end that differs from germline. The V and J genes are TRBV6-5 and TRBJ2-1; the D gene is possibly TRBD2 (5 bases). This CDR3 has 13 residues. The germline V gene encodes CDR1 MNHEY and CDR2 SVGAGI. The CDR3 DNA reads TGTACCAGCAGTCGCCGGGGATACAATGAGCAGTTCTTC. This sequence encodes CTSSRRGYNEQFF.

This clonotype was detected a few times. The CDR3 DNA sequence: TGCGCCAGCAGCAACGGACAGGGGGGAGTGTACGAGCAGTACTTC. This encodes CASSNGQGGVYEQYF. The chain employs TRBV5-1 and TRBJ2-7; 10 bases line up with TRBD1. The CDR3 runs to 15 residues. Germline values: CDR1 SGHRS, CDR2 YFSETQ. Germline trimming cut 4 bases from V and 4 bases from J; bases unmatched to any gene: 8. The whole variable domain, remainder taken from reference TRBV5-1 and TRBJ2-7, is KAGVTQTPRYLIKTRGQQVTLSCSPISGHRSVSWYQQTPGQGLQFLFEYFSETQRNKGNFPGRFSGRQFSNSRSEMNVSTLELGDSALYLCASSNGQGGVYEQYFGPGTRLTVT.

The CDR3 coding sequence is TGTGCCAGCAGCCAACATCCGTTAGGAGCTTTCTTT. Its protein product is CASSQHPLGAFF. This chain uses TRBV14 with TRBJ1-1; D is undetermined. Looked up from germline, CDR1 is SGHDN and CDR2 is FVKESK. Trimming removed 2 bases at V and 10 bases at J, with 11 bases between. The CDR3 runs 12 residues.

In this sample, this clonotype turned up many times. This chain links TRBV7-2 with TRBJ1-4; 8 bases match TRBD1. Trimming removed 5 bases from V and 4 bases from J; junction bases left unmatched: 12. The CDR3 contains 17 residues. Germline CDR1 is SGHTA and CDR2 is FQGNSA. For the CDR3, the DNA is TGTGCCAGCAGCCGAGGCACAGGGGGAGCTCTTAATGAAAAACTGTTTTTT. This encodes CASSRGTGGALNEKLFF. The full variable domain, rest sourced from reference TRBV7-2 and TRBJ1-4, is GAGVSQSPSNKVTEKGKDVELRCDPISGHTALYWYRQSLGQGLEFLIYFQGNSAPDKSGLPSDRFSAERTGGSVSTLTIQRTQQEDSAVYLCASSRGTGGALNEKLFFGSGTQLSVL.

This clonotype was recorded a few times. The rearrangement links TRBV25-1 to TRBJ1-4; 8 bases map to TRBD1. The CDR3 loop spans 13 amino acids. The V and J ends lost 10 bases and 7 bases, in that order; junction bases with no gene match: 8. From germline, CDR1 is MGHDK and CDR2 SYGVNS. CDR3 in amino acids: CATAGGAGEKLFF. The CDR3 DNA follows: TGTGCCACCGCAGGGGGCGCGGGTGAAAAACTGTTTTTT.

In its sample, this clonotype was seen many times. The chain joins TRBV10-3 to TRBJ2-1, with 7 nucleotides matching TRBD1. The CDR3 has 15 amino acids. The junction had 5 bases not matched to a gene; V was cut back by 2 bases and J by 4 bases. CDR1 and CDR2 (germline): ENHRY, SYGVKD. This chain's CDR3 is CAISENRGKYNEQFF. CDR3 nucleotide sequence: TGTGCCATCAGTGAGAACAGGGGCAAATACAATGAGCAGTTCTTC.

This clonotype was counted only a few times. The J gene is TRBJ2-7, the V gene TRBV3-1; D unresolved. Trimming removed 2 bases at V and 6 bases at J, with 5 bases between. CDR3 size: 11 residues. The germline gives CDR1 LGHDT, CDR2 YNNKEL (reference sequence). CDR3 sequence: CASSQTVEQYF. The DNA for the CDR3 is TGTGCCAGCAGCCAAACTGTCGAGCAGTACTTC.

This clonotype turned up a few times. V is TRBV24-1 and J is TRBJ2-3; no clear D. Germline CDR1 reads KGHDR; CDR2 reads SFDVKD. The CDR3 is 11 residues long. Trimming removed 5 bases from V and 6 bases from J, with 5 bases in between. The CDR3 sequence is CATSATDTQYF. In nucleotides, the CDR3 is TGTGCCACCAGTGCAACGGATACGCAGTATTTT.

This clonotype occurred a few times. This chain connects TRBV27 to TRBJ2-7; 11 bases fit TRBD2. The J segment lost 1 base and the V segment lost 3 bases, leaving 8 bases of the junction unmatched. The CDR3 has 17 residues. CDR1 is MNHEY and CDR2 is SMNVEV in the germline V gene (reference sequence). The CDR3 loop reads CASSFRLAGPFSYEQYF. CDR3 nucleotide sequence: TGTGCCAGCAGTTTTCGACTAGCGGGGCCCTTTTCCTACGAGCAGTACTTC.

The V gene is TRBV18, the J gene TRBJ2-7; 7 bases are shared with TRBD1. J gave up 3 bases and V 2 bases, and 10 bases lay outside the gene matches. Germline V gives CDR1 KGHSH, CDR2 LQKENI. The CDR3 runs to 16 residues. The CDR3 is CASSPRRTGEGYEQYF. The CDR3 DNA is TGTGCCAGCTCACCAAGAAGGACAGGTGAGGGCTACGAGCAGTACTTC.

This sequence joins TRBV20-1 and TRBJ2-3; 7 bases line up with TRBD2. This CDR3 is built from 16 residues. With V trimmed by 6 bases and J by 0 bases, 12 bases remained unmatched. In germline, CDR1 is DFQATT, CDR2 SNEGSKA (reference sequence). CDR3 sequence reads: CSARNPREFSTDTQYF. In DNA form, the CDR3 reads TGCAGTGCCCGTAATCCGCGGGAGTTCAGCACAGATACGCAGTATTTT.

In its sample, this clonotype was seen once. The rearrangement joins TRBV5-1 to TRBJ2-5; weak D call: TRBD2 (6 bases). The CDR3 covers 17 residues. Trimming took 4 bases from V and 1 from J, leaving 20 bases between them. The germline V gene has CDR1 SGHRS and CDR2 YFSETQ. CDR3 loop: CASSATRRASAQETQYF. CDR3 DNA: TGCGCCAGCAGCGCTACCCGGCGGGCTAGCGCCCAAGAGACCCAGTACTTC. Combining the CDR3 with reference TRBV5-1 and TRBJ2-5 gives the whole variable domain KAGVTQTPRYLIKTRGQQVTLSCSPISGHRSVSWYQQTPGQGLQFLFEYFSETQRNKGNFPGRFSGRQFSNSRSEMNVSTLELGDSALYLCASSATRRASAQETQYFGPGTRLLVL.

The V call is TRBV6-1, the J call TRBJ2-3, with 10 nucleotides matching TRBD2. V lost 0 bases and J lost 4; bases outside the gene matches: 4. The germline gives CDR1 MNHNS, CDR2 SASEGT. The CDR3 length is 16 residues. DNA of the CDR3: TGTGCCAGCAGTGAAGCTAAAGCGGGGGGGGCAGATACGCAGTATTTT. Residues: CASSEAKAGGADTQYF.